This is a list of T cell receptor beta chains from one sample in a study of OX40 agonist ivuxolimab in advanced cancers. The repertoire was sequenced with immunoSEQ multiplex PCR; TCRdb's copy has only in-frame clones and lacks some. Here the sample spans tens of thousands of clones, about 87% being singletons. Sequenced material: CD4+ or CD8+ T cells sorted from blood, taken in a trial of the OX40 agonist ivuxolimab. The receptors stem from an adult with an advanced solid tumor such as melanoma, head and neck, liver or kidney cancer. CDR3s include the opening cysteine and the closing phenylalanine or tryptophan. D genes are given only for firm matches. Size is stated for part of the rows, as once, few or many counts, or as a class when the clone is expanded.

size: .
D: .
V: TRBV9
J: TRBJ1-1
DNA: TGTGCCACCGGGCATTTGTATGAAGCTTTCTTT
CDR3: CATGHLYEAFF

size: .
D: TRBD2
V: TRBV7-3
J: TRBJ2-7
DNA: TGTGCCAGCAGCTCAAAGATACCGGGACTAGCGCTCTACGAGCAGTACTTC
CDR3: CASSSKIPGLALYEQYF

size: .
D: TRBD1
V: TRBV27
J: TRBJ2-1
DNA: TGTGCCAGCAGTTTTGGGACAGGGAGCAATGAGCAGTTCTTC
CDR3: CASSFGTGSNEQFF

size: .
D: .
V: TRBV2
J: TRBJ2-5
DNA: TGTGCCAGCAGTGAGACAGCGGACAGCTTCCAAGAGACCCAGTACTTC
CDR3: CASSETADSFQETQYF

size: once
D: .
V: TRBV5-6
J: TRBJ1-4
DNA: TGTGCCAGCAGCTTGGGTTCTGGGGGAAATGAAAAACTGTTTTTT
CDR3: CASSLGSGGNEKLFF

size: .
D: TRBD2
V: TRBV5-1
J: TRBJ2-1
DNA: TGCGCCAGCAGCTTGGAGCTAGCGGGGGCCTACAATGAGCAGTTCTTC
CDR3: CASSLELAGAYNEQFF

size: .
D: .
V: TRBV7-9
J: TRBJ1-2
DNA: TGTGCCAGTAGACTACAGGGTGGCTATGGCTACACCTTC
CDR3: CASRLQGGYGYTF

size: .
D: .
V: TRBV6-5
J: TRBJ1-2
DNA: TGTGCCAGCAGGAGTACAGTTTTCTACACCTTC
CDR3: CASRSTVFYTF

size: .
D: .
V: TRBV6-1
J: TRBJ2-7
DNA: TGTGCCAGCGGCGTGGGACTTCCCTACGAGCAGTACTTC
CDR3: CASGVGLPYEQYF

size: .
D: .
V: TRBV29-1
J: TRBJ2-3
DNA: TGCAGCGTTGAGGGGGTCCTCACAGATACGCAGTATTTT
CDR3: CSVEGVLTDTQYF

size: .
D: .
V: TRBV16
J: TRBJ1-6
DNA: TGTGCCAGCAGCCAAGACAGCCCTAATTCACCCCTCCACTTT
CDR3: CASSQDSPNSPLHF

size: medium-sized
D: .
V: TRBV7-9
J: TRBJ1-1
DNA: TGTGCCAGCAGCTTAGGAGGGCCGGAACCTGAAGCTTTCTTT
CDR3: CASSLGGPEPEAFF

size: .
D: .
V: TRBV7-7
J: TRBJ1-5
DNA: TGTGCTAGCAGCCTAAACAGCAATCAGCCCCAGCATTTT
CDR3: CASSLNSNQPQHF

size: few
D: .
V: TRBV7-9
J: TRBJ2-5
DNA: TGTGCCAGCAGATCCGGGGGAAAAGAGACCCAGTACTTC
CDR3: CASRSGGKETQYF

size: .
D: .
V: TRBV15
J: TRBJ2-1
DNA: TGTGCCACCAGCAGCCAGGTACGGGCAGGCAATGAGCAGTTCTTC
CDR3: CATSSQVRAGNEQFF

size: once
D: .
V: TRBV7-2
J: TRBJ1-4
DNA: TGTGCCAGCAGCCAACAGGGTGAAAAACTGTTTTTT
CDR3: CASSQQGEKLFF

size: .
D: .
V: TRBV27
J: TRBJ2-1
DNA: TGTGCCAGCAGTGCAGAAGTGACAGGACTTGCGGACAATGAGCAGTTCTTC
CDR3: CASSAEVTGLADNEQFF

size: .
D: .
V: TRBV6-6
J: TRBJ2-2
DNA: TGTGCCAGCAGTTGGGACCAGGACACCGGGGAGCTGTTTTTT
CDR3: CASSWDQDTGELFF

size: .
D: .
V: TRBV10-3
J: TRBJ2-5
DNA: TGTGCCATCAGTGAGGGGGGGGCAACTCAAGAGACCCAGTACTTC
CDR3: CAISEGGATQETQYF

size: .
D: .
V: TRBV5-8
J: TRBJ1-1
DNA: TGTGCCAGCAGCTTGGGAGGCAGGGTTGAAGCTTTCTTT
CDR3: CASSLGGRVEAFF

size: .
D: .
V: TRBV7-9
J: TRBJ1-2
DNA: TGTGCCAGCAGCCAGGGGACGACAGGAGGTCATGGCTACACCTTC
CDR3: CASSQGTTGGHGYTF

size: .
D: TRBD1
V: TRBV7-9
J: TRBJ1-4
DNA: TGTGCCAGCAGCCCTGGACAGGGGGAAGAAACTAATGAAAAACTGTTTTTT
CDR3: CASSPGQGEETNEKLFF

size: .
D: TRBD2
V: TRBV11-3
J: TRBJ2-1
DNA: TGTGCCAGCAGCTTAGAGAACCTAGCGGGTCCCTACAATGAGCAGTTCTTC
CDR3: CASSLENLAGPYNEQFF

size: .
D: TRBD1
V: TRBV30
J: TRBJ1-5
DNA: TGTGCCTGGAGTTACGGGACAGCTAATCAGCCCCAGCATTTT
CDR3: CAWSYGTANQPQHF

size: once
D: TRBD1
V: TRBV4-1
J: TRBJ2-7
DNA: TGCGCCAGCACCCCTAAGCTAGGACAGGGACGCTCCTACGGGCAGTACTTC
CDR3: CASTPKLGQGRSYGQYF

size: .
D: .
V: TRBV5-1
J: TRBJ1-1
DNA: TGCGCCAGCAGCTTGGCGGCCGGAGAGTGGACTGAAGCTTTCTTT
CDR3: CASSLAAGEWTEAFF

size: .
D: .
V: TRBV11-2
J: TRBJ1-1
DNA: TGTGCCAGCAGCTTAGATCTGGGGGGCGGCACTGAAGCTTTCTTT
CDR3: CASSLDLGGGTEAFF

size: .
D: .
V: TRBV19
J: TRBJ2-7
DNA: TGTGCCAGTAGTATGGACAGTAACTACGAGCAGTACTTC
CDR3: CASSMDSNYEQYF

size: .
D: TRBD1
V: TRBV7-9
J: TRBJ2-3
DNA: TGTGCCAGCAGCTCTGGACAGGGCAGCACAGATACGCAGTATTTT
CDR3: CASSSGQGSTDTQYF

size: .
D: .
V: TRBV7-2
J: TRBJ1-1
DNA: TGTGCCAGCAGCTTAATCTCCCCGTTCACTGAAGCTTTCTTT
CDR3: CASSLISPFTEAFF

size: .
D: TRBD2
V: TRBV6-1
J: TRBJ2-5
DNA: TGTGCCAGCAGTGACTGGATAGCGGGGGAAGAGACCCAGTACTTC
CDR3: CASSDWIAGEETQYF

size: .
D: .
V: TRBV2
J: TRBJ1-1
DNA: TGTGCCAGCAGCCTGACAGGTGCGAACACTGAAGCTTTCTTT
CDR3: CASSLTGANTEAFF

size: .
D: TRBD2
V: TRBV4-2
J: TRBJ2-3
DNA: TGTGCCAGCAGCCGAGGACTAGGGGCAGATACGCAGTATTTT
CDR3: CASSRGLGADTQYF

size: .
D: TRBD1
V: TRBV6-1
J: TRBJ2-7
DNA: TGTGCCAGCAGTAAGGAGACAGGGGGCTCCTACGAGCAGTACTTC
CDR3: CASSKETGGSYEQYF

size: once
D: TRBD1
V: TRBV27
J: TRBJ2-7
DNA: TGTGCCAGCAGTTTCCGGGACAGCTCCTACGAGCAGTACTTC
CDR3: CASSFRDSSYEQYF

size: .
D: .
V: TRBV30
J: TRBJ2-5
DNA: TGTGCCTGGAGTACGCAGGGGGCCTTGGGGGGGCAAGAGACCCAGTACTTC
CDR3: CAWSTQGALGGQETQYF

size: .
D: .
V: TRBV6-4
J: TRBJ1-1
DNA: TGTGCCAGCAGTGACTCTGACAGAGAATTCATGAACACTGAAGCTTTCTTT
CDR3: CASSDSDREFMNTEAFF

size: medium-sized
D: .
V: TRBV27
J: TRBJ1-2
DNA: TGTGCCAGCAGTGAGTCCGGGGGCCTTGACTATGGCTACACCTTC
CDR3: CASSESGGLDYGYTF

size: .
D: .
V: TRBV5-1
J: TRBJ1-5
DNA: TGCGCCAGCAGCTTGCTAGGGGATCAGCCCCAGCATTTT
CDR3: CASSLLGDQPQHF

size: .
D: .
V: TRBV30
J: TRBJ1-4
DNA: TGTGCCTGGAGTCCGGGATCGCCGGGAGAAAAACTGTTTTTT
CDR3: CAWSPGSPGEKLFF

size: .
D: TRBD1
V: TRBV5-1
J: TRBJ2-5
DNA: TGCGCCAGCAGCTGGTATGCGACAGGGGGCCAAGAGACCCAGTACTTC
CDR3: CASSWYATGGQETQYF

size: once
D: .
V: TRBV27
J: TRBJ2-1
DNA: TGTGCCAGCAGTTTAGGAAATGAGCAGTTCTTC
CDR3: CASSLGNEQFF

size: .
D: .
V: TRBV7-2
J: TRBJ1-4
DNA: TGTGCCAGCAGCTTGGCGGGGCGGCCTAATGAAAAACTGTTTTTT
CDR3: CASSLAGRPNEKLFF

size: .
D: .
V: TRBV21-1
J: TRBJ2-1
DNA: TGTGCCAGCAGCAAAGCTGGGGGGCGGGGCTCCTACAATGAGCAGTTCTTC
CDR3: CASSKAGGRGSYNEQFF

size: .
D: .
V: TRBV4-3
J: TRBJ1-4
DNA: TGCGCCAGCAGCCAGAGGGACGTAGACGGGGCTGAAAAACTGTTTTTT
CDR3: CASSQRDVDGAEKLFF

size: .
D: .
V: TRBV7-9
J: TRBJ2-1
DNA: TGTGCCAGCAGCTTAGAGGCAGGCATTGAGCAGTTCTTC
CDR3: CASSLEAGIEQFF

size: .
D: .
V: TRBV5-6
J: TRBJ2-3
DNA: TGTGCCAGCAGCCATAACCGGGACTTTGAGCAGTATTTT
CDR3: CASSHNRDFEQYF

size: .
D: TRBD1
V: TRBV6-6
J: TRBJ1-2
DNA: TGTGCCAGCAGTTACCCGGGACAGAACTATGGCTACACCTTC
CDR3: CASSYPGQNYGYTF

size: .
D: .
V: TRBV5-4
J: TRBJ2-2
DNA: TGTGCCAGCAGCTTGGGCAGCTACGACCGGGAGCTGTTTTTT
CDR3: CASSLGSYDRELFF

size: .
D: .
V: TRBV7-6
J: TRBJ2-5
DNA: TGTGCCAGCAGCCAAGGGTGGGGGGAAGAGACCCAGTACTTC
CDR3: CASSQGWGEETQYF

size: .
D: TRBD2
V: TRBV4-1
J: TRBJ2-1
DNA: TGCGCCAGCAGCCAACTAGCGGGGGACTACAATGAGCAGTTCTTC
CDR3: CASSQLAGDYNEQFF

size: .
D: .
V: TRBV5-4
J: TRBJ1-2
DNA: TGTGCCAGCAGCTTGGGGTGGGATCGATTCGATGGCTACACCTTC
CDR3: CASSLGWDRFDGYTF

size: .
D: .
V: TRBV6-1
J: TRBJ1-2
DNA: TGTGCCAGCAGTGAAGAGGGGTCTGGAGGGTACTATGGCTACACCTTC
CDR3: CASSEEGSGGYYGYTF

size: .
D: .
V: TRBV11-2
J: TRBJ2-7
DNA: TGTGCCAGCAGCCAGGGGACGTCCTACGAGCAGTACTTC
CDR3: CASSQGTSYEQYF

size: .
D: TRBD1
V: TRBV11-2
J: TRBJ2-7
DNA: TGTGCCAGCAGCCCGGGACAGGCCTACTCCTACGAGCAGTACTTC
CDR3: CASSPGQAYSYEQYF